The 3 T cell receptor beta chains below come from one sample, sequenced in a study of graft-versus-host responses after intestinal transplantation. The method was immunoSEQ multiplex PCR; TCRdb's version includes in-frame clones alone and lacks a portion of them. The data contain around 40,000 clones, under 85% of them singletons. The starting material was PBMCs, obtained less than 1,400 days after transplant. These receptors all stem from a human patient who received an intestinal transplant, so some T cells may come from the graft donor.

CDR3 DNA sequence: TGTGCCAGCAGTTCGGGACTAGCGGGAATTCAAGAGACCCAGTACTTC. Protein sequence: CASSSGLAGIQETQYF. The rearrangement links TRBV28 to TRBJ2-5; TRBD2 matches at 13 bases. This CDR3 is built from 16 residues. The V gene's germline CDR1 is MDHEN and CDR2 SYDVKM. The V segment lost 4 bases and the J segment 2 bases; nucleotides outside the gene matches: 4.

J is TRBJ2-7 and V is TRBV6-5; D is perhaps TRBD2 (5 bases). This CDR3 has 13 amino acids. Trimming left V 4 bases short and J 7 bases short, with 14 bases between. Germline values: CDR1 MNHEY, CDR2 SVGAGI. CDR3 DNA: TGTGCCAGCAGTTCAGCGGTCGAGGAGGAGCAGTACTTC. This translates into CASSSAVEEEQYF.

This clone was picked up a small number of times. Additional DNA sequences in this sample encode the identical CDR3. The chain links TRBV28 to TRBJ1-4; D gene ambiguous. V lost 7 bases and J 4 bases, leaving 19 bases between the germline ends. CDR1 MDHEN and CDR2 SYDVKM come from the germline V gene. This CDR3 region has 16 residues. The CDR3 reads CASTPGRAAYNEKLFF. CDR3 nucleotides: TGTGCCAGCACCCCCGGACGCGCAGCCTATAATGAAAAACTGTTTTTT. The entire variable domain, with the rest obtained from reference TRBV28 and TRBJ1-4, is as follows: DVKVTQSSRYLVKRTGEKVFLECVQDMDHENMFWYRQDPGLGLRLIYFSYDVKMKEKGDIPEGYSVSREKKERFSLILESASTNQTSMYLCASTPGRAAYNEKLFFGSGTQLSVL.